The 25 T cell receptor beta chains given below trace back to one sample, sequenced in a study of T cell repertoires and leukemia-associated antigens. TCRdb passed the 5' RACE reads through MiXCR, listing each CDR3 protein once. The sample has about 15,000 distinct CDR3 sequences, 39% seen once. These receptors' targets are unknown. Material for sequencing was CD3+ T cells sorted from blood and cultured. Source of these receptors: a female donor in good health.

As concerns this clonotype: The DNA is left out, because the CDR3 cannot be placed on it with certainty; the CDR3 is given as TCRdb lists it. The CDR3 reads CAICSARDLSGSDYEQYF. The chain carries TRBV2 and TRBJ2-7; the table's D call, TRBD2, was not checked against the DNA. Germline V gene data show CDR1 as SNHLY and CDR2 as FYNNEI. Both ends counted, the CDR3 spans 18 residues.

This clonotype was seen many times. CDR3 sequence (DNA): TGTGCCAGCGGACGGGCCCCACGAGAGACCCAGTACTTC. This codes for CASGRAPRETQYF. The V call is TRBV2, the J call TRBJ2-5; D not certain. The CDR3 has 13 residues. Trimming left V 8 bases short and J 4 bases short, with 14 bases between. Germline V CDR1 and CDR2: SNHLY, FYNNEI.

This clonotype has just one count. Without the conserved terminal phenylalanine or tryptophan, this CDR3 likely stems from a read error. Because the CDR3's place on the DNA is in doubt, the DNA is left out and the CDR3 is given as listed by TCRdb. CDR3 residues: CASRPSGASTDTRYS. This chain connects TRBV5-1 to TRBJ2-3; the D call TRBD2 from the table was never checked on the DNA. The CDR3 contains 15 residues when both ends are counted. Germline V gives CDR1 SGHRS, CDR2 YFSETQ.

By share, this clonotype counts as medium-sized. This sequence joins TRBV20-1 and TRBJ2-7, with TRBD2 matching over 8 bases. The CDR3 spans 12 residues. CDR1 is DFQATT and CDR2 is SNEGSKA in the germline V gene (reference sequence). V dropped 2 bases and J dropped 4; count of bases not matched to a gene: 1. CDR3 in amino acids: CSARRGGYEQYF. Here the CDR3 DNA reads TGCAGTGCTAGACGGGGGGGGTACGAGCAGTACTTC.

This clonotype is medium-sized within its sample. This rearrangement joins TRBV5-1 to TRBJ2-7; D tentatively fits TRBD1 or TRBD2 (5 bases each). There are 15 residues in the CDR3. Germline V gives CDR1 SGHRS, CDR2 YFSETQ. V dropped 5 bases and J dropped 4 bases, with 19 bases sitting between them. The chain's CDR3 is CASRQEELLTYEQYF. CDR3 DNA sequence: TGCGCCAGCAGACAGGAGGAACTACTGACTTACGAGCAGTACTTC.

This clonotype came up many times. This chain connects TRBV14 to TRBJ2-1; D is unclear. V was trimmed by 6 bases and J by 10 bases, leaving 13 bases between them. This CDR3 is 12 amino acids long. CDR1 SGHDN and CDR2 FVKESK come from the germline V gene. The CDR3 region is CASSSTVHEQFF. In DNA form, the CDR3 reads TGTGCCAGCAGTTCGACCGTACACGAGCAGTTCTTC.

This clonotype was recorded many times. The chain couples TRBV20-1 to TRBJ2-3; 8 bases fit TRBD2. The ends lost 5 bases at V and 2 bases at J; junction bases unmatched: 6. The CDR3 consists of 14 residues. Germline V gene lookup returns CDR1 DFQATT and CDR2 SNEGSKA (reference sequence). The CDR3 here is CSAPGTRTTDTQYF. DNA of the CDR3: TGCAGTGCTCCCGGGACTAGGACCACAGATACGCAGTATTTT.

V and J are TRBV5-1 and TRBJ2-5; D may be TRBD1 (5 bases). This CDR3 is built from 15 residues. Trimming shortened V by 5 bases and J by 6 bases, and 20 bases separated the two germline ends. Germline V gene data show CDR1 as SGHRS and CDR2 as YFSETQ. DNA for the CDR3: TGCGCCAGCAGTAAGCAGGGTCGCGCCGAGAAGACCCAGTACTTC. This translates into CASSKQGRAEKTQYF.

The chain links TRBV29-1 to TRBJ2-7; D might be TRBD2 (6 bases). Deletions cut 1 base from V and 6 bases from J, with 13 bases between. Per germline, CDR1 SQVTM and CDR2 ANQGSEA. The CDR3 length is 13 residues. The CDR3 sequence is CSVEVGSGSEQYF. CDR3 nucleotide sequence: TGCAGCGTTGAAGTAGGGTCCGGGAGCGAGCAGTACTTC.

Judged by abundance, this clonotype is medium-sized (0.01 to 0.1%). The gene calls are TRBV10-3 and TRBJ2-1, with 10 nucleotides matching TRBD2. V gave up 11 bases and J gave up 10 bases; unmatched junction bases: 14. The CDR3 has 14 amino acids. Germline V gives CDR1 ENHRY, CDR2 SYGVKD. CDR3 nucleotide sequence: TGTGCCGCATCTGAAGCGGGAGGGCCTAGGGAGCAGTTCTTC. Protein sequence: CAASEAGGPREQFF.

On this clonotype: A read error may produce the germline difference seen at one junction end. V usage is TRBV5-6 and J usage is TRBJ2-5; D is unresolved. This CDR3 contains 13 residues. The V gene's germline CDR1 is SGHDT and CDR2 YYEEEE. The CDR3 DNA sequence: TGTGCCGGCAGCTTGAAGAGGAGAGAGGCCCAGTACTTC. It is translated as CAGSLKRREAQYF.

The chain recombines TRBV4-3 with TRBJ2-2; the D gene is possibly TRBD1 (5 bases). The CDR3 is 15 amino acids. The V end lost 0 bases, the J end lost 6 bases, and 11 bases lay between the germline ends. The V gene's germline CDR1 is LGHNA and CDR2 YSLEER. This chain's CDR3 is CASSQDLGRAGELFF. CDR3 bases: TGCGCCAGCAGCCAAGATCTGGGCAGGGCCGGGGAGCTGTTTTTT.

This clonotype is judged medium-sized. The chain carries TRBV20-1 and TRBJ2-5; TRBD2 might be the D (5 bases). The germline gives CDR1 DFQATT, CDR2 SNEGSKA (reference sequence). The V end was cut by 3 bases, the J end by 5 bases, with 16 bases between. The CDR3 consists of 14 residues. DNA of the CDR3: TGCAGTGCTAGGGCCGGGATCCGAGGGGAGACCCAGTACTTC. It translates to CSARAGIRGETQYF.

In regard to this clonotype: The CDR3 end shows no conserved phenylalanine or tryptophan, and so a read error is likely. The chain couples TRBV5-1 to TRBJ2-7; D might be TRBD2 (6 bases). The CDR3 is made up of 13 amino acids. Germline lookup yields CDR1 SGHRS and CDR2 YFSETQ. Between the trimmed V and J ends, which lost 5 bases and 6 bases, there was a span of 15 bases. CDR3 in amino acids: CASSGPRRGEQYL. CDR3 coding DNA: TGCGCCAGCAGTGGCCCAAGGCGGGGCGAGCAGTACCTC.

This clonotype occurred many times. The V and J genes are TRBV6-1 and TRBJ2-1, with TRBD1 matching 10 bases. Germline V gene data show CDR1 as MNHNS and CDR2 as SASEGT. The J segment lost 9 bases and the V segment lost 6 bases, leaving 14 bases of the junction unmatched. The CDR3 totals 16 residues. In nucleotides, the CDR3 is TGTGCCAGCAGCCCTCCTCGACAGGGGGCTAGTAGTGAGCAGTTCTTC. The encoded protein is CASSPPRQGASSEQFF.

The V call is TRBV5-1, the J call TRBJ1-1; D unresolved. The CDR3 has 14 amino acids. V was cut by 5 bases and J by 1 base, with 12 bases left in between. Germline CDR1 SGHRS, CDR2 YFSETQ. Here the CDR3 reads CASRERLTNTEAFF. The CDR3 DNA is TGCGCCAGCAGAGAGAGACTAACGAACACTGAAGCTTTCTTT.

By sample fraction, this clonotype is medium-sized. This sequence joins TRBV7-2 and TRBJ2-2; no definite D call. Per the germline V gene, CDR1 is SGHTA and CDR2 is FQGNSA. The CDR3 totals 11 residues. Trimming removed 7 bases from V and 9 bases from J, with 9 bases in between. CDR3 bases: TGTGCCAGCATAACTCTAAGGGAGCTGTTTTTT. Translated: CASITLRELFF.

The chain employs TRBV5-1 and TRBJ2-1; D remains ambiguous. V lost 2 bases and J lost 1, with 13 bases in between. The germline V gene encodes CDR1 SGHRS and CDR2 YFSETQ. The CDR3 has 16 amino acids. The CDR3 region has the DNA TGCGCCAGCAGCTTAGTTTATACCTCATCCTACAATGAGCAGTTCTTC. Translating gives CASSLVYTSSYNEQFF.

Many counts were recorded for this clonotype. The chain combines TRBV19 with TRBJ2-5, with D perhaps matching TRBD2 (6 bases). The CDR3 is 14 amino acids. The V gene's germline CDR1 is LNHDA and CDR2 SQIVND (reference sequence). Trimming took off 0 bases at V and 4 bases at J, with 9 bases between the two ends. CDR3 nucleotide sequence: TGTGCCAGTAGTATAGATCTGCGGGGAGAGACCCAGTACTTC. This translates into CASSIDLRGETQYF.

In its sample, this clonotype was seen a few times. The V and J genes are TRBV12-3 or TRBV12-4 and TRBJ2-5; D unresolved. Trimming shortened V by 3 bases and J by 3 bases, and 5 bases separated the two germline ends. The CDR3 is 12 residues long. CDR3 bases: TGTGCCAGCAGTTTTAGGGAAGAGACCCAGTACTTC. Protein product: CASSFREETQYF.

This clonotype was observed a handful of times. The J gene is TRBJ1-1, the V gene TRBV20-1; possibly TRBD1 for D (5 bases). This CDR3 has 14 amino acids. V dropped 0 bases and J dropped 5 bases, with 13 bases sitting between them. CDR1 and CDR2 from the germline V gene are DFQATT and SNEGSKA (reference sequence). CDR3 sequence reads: CSAREGPWGTEAFF. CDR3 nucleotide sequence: TGCAGTGCTAGAGAGGGACCGTGGGGGACTGAAGCTTTCTTT.

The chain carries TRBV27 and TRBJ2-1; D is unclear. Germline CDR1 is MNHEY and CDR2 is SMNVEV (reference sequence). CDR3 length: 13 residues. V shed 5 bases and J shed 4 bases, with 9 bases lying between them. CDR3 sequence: CASSVQSYNEQFF. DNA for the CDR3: TGTGCCAGCAGTGTTCAATCGTACAATGAGCAGTTCTTC.

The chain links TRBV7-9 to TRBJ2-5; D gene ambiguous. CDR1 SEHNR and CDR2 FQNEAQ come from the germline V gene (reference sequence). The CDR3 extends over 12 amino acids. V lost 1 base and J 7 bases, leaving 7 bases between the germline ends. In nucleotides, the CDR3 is TGTGCCAGCAGCTTAGTTGTTTGGACCCAGTACTTC. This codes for CASSLVVWTQYF.

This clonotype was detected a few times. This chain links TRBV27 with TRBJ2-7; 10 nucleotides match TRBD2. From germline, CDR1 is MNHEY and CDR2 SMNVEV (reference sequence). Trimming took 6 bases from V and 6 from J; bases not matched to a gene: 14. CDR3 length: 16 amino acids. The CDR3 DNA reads TGTGCCAGCAGCCTCACACGACTAGCGGGCCCGGGCGAGCAGTACTTC. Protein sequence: CASSLTRLAGPGEQYF.

This CDR3 is CASCTGKNIQYF. CDR3 coding DNA: TGTGCCAGCTGTACGGGCAAAAACATTCAGTACTTC. The chain carries TRBV21-1 and TRBJ2-4. TRBV21-1 is a pseudogene locus. This CDR3 has 12 amino acids.